The rows below give T cell receptor beta chains drawn from one sample of a study of post-analysis software for immune sequencing data. Each CDR3 protein is one row after TCRdb ran MiXCR on the PCR reads. The sample holds hundreds of thousands of distinct CDR3 sequences, roughly 50% seen once. Sequenced material: blood. The receptors shown here come from a girl aged 5 to 17 with multiple sclerosis. CDR3s include the opening cysteine and the closing phenylalanine or tryptophan. The D gene is left open where the match is weak. Clone sizes are given selectively: once, few, many, or a class where the clone is expanded.

d_call: .; clone_size: few; v_call: TRBV6-1; cdr3_length: 16; j_call: TRBJ2-3; cdr3_nt: TGTGCCAGCAGTGAAGCGGACGGGGGAGGCACAGATACGCAGTATTTT; cdr3_aa: CASSEADGGGTDTQYF
d_call: TRBD2; clone_size: few; v_call: TRBV6-6; cdr3_length: 14; j_call: TRBJ2-1; cdr3_nt: TGTGCCAGCCTGAGCGGGGTCTCCTACAATGAGCAGTTCTTC; cdr3_aa: CASLSGVSYNEQFF
d_call: TRBD2; clone_size: few; v_call: TRBV4-1; cdr3_length: 17; j_call: TRBJ2-1; cdr3_nt: TGCGCCAGCAGCCAAGATTGGGCGGGAGTGGGGTCGAATGAGCAGTTCTTC; cdr3_aa: CASSQDWAGVGSNEQFF
d_call: TRBD1; clone_size: few; v_call: TRBV7-9; cdr3_length: 18; j_call: TRBJ2-6; cdr3_nt: TGTGCCAGCAGCTTACAGGGGGCGCGATACTCTGGGGCCAACGTCCTGACTTTC; cdr3_aa: CASSLQGARYSGANVLTF
d_call: TRBD2; clone_size: .; v_call: TRBV5-1; cdr3_length: 14; j_call: TRBJ2-7; cdr3_nt: TGCGCCAGCACCCTTGGGAGCGGGATCTACGAGCAGTACTTC; cdr3_aa: CASTLGSGIYEQYF
d_call: TRBD2; clone_size: few; v_call: TRBV27; cdr3_length: 15; j_call: TRBJ2-7; cdr3_nt: TGTGCCAGCAGGAGCGGAGCGGGAGGACCCTACGAGCAGTACTTC; cdr3_aa: CASRSGAGGPYEQYF
d_call: .; clone_size: .; v_call: TRBV24-1; cdr3_length: 13; j_call: TRBJ2-1; cdr3_nt: TGTGCCACCAGTGATTTGTTCGTAAATGAGCAGTTCTTC; cdr3_aa: CATSDLFVNEQFF
d_call: .; clone_size: .; v_call: TRBV9; cdr3_length: 14; j_call: TRBJ2-5; cdr3_nt: TGTGCCAGCAGCGTAGATGGGCTAGAAGAGACCCAGTACTTC; cdr3_aa: CASSVDGLEETQYF
d_call: .; clone_size: few; v_call: TRBV10-3; cdr3_length: 13; j_call: TRBJ1-2; cdr3_nt: TGTGCCATCAACGACGTGGGCAGGGACGGCTACACCTTC; cdr3_aa: CAINDVGRDGYTF
d_call: .; clone_size: .; v_call: TRBV20-1; cdr3_length: 12; j_call: TRBJ2-3; cdr3_nt: TGCAGTGCTCCGGGAGTAAAAGATACGCAGTATTTT; cdr3_aa: CSAPGVKDTQYF
d_call: .; clone_size: .; v_call: TRBV2; cdr3_length: 15; j_call: TRBJ2-1; cdr3_nt: TGTGCCAGCAGTGATGGGTACCGGGTGGGGGACAAGCAGTTCTTC; cdr3_aa: CASSDGYRVGDKQFF
d_call: .; clone_size: few; v_call: TRBV20-1; cdr3_length: 13; j_call: TRBJ2-7; cdr3_nt: TGCAGTGCTAGGCAGGGGAATTCCTACGAGCAGTACTTC; cdr3_aa: CSARQGNSYEQYF
d_call: TRBD1; clone_size: .; v_call: TRBV12-3/TRBV12-4; cdr3_length: 14; j_call: TRBJ1-2; cdr3_nt: TGTGCCAGCAGACTACAGGGGGCTAACTATGGCTACACCTTC; cdr3_aa: CASRLQGANYGYTF
d_call: TRBD2; clone_size: few; v_call: TRBV29-1; cdr3_length: 17; j_call: TRBJ2-3; cdr3_nt: TGCAGTGTTGAAGCCCGAGGACTAGCGGGAGTCACAGATACGCAGTATTTT; cdr3_aa: CSVEARGLAGVTDTQYF
d_call: .; clone_size: .; v_call: TRBV25-1; cdr3_length: 11; j_call: TRBJ2-5; cdr3_nt: TGTGCCAGCAGTGAATCGGCCCCCCAGTACTTC; cdr3_aa: CASSESAPQYF
d_call: TRBD2; clone_size: .; v_call: TRBV29-1; cdr3_length: 12; j_call: TRBJ2-1; cdr3_nt: TGCAGCGCGCGGCGGGGGAGGAGTGAGCAGTTCTTC; cdr3_aa: CSARRGRSEQFF
d_call: .; clone_size: .; v_call: TRBV19; cdr3_length: 12; j_call: TRBJ1-2; cdr3_nt: TGTGCCAGTAGCCCGGCAGGTCATGGCTACACCTTC; cdr3_aa: CASSPAGHGYTF
d_call: .; clone_size: .; v_call: TRBV6-1; cdr3_length: 18; j_call: TRBJ2-6; cdr3_nt: TGTGCCAGCAGTGAAGGGACTGCCAAAAGCTCTGGGGCCAACGTCCTGACTTTC; cdr3_aa: CASSEGTAKSSGANVLTF
d_call: .; clone_size: few; v_call: TRBV20-1; cdr3_length: 15; j_call: TRBJ2-5; cdr3_nt: TGCAGTGCTAGCGGAAGCGGGACATGGGAAGAGACCCAGTACTTC; cdr3_aa: CSASGSGTWEETQYF
d_call: .; clone_size: .; v_call: TRBV20-1; cdr3_length: 13; j_call: TRBJ2-5; cdr3_nt: TGCAGTGCTTCGGGACTTAAGCAAGAGACCCAGTACTTC; cdr3_aa: CSASGLKQETQYF
d_call: .; clone_size: .; v_call: TRBV11-2; cdr3_length: 18; j_call: TRBJ2-6; cdr3_nt: TGTGCCAGCAGCTTGGGCCTTTGGGGCTCCGGAGGAGCCAACGTCCTGACTTTC; cdr3_aa: CASSLGLWGSGGANVLTF
d_call: TRBD1; clone_size: .; v_call: TRBV7-3; cdr3_length: 14; j_call: TRBJ2-1; cdr3_nt: TGTGCCAGCGGCCTTGGACAGGTTCACAATGAGCAGTTCTTC; cdr3_aa: CASGLGQVHNEQFF
d_call: TRBD2; clone_size: .; v_call: TRBV20-1; cdr3_length: 15; j_call: TRBJ2-1; cdr3_nt: TGCAGTGCTAGGCTACTAGCGGTTACCTACAATGAGCAGTTCTTC; cdr3_aa: CSARLLAVTYNEQFF
d_call: .; clone_size: .; v_call: TRBV14; cdr3_length: 17; j_call: TRBJ2-1; cdr3_nt: TGTGCCAGCAGCCAAGAGGGAGCGTCAAAGTCCTACAATGAGCAGTTCTTC; cdr3_aa: CASSQEGASKSYNEQFF
d_call: .; clone_size: .; v_call: TRBV5-1; cdr3_length: 14; j_call: TRBJ2-7; cdr3_nt: TGCGCCAGCAGCTTGGCGAGCAGTCTCGACGAGCAGTACTTC; cdr3_aa: CASSLASSLDEQYF
d_call: .; clone_size: once; v_call: TRBV12-3/TRBV12-4; cdr3_length: 12; j_call: TRBJ2-5; cdr3_nt: TGTGCCAGCAGTCGACAGCGAAAGACCCAGTACTTC; cdr3_aa: CASSRQRKTQYF
d_call: TRBD1; clone_size: .; v_call: TRBV7-2; cdr3_length: 15; j_call: TRBJ1-6; cdr3_nt: TGTGCCAGCAGCATAACAGGGGGCGTAAATTCACCCCTCCACTTT; cdr3_aa: CASSITGGVNSPLHF
d_call: TRBD2; clone_size: once; v_call: TRBV27; cdr3_length: 16; j_call: TRBJ2-1; cdr3_nt: TGTGCCAGCAGTTCGACTAGCGGAAATTCCTACAATGAGCAGTTCTTC; cdr3_aa: CASSSTSGNSYNEQFF
d_call: .; clone_size: .; v_call: TRBV20-1; cdr3_length: 17; j_call: TRBJ1-5; cdr3_nt: TGCAGTGCTAGCGGATACTCGGACGGTTTTAGCAATCAGCCCCAGCATTTT; cdr3_aa: CSASGYSDGFSNQPQHF
d_call: .; clone_size: .; v_call: TRBV25-1; cdr3_length: 15; j_call: TRBJ2-1; cdr3_nt: TGTGCCAGCAGTGCGACCGGGACGGCCTACAATGAGCAGTTCTTC; cdr3_aa: CASSATGTAYNEQFF
d_call: .; clone_size: .; v_call: TRBV7-9; cdr3_length: 15; j_call: TRBJ2-3; cdr3_nt: TGTGCCAGCAGCTTAGTGGGGGTTACACGGGATACGCAGTATTTT; cdr3_aa: CASSLVGVTRDTQYF
d_call: TRBD1; clone_size: .; v_call: TRBV4-1; cdr3_length: 15; j_call: TRBJ2-1; cdr3_nt: TGCGCCAGCAGCCAAGTCGGCGACAGGGTCCATGAGCAGTTCTTC; cdr3_aa: CASSQVGDRVHEQFF